This T cell receptor (beta chain) was found in a study of blood T cell repertoires in COVID-19. This CDR3 has 15 amino acids. With 3 bases removed from V and 6 bases from J, the gap between germline ends came to 13 bases. From germline, CDR1 is SGHRS and CDR2 YFSETQ. In the authors' workflow: Scientists estimated how many nucleated cells there were by amplifying reference gene primers. The protocol was immunoSEQ multiplex PCR, while the TCRdb copy is restricted to in-frame clones and leaves out a portion. That table gives V, J and clone size, and the DNA gave D and trimming. The table has 400,000 to 500,000 clones, about 88% seen once.

This receptor was identified in a woman between 18 and 30 years old who had been exposed to COVID-19. The V call is TRBV5-1, the J call TRBJ1-6; a possible D gene is TRBD1 (5 bases). The sequencing input was PBMCs or T cells enriched from blood (not recorded which). In nucleotides, the CDR3 is TGCGCCAGCAGCTCCCGGGGGGAGAGTAATTCACCCCTCCACTTT. Its protein product is CASSSRGESNSPLHF.